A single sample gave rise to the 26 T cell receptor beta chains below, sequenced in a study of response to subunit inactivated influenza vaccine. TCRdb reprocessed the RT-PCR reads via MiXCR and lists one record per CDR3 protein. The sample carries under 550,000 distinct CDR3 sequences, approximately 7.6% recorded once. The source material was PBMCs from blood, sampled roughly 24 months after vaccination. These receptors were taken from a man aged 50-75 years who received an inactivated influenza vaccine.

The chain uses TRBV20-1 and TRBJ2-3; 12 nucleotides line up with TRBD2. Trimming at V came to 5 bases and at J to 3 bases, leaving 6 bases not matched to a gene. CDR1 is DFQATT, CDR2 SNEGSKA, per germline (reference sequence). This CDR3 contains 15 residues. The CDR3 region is CSAPLTSGRTDTQYF. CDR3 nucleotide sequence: TGCAGTGCTCCACTAACTAGCGGGAGGACAGATACGCAGTATTTT.

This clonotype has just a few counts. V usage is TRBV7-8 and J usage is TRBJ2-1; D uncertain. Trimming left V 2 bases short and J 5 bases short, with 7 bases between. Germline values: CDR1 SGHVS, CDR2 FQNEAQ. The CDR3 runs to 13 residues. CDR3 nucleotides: TGTGCCAGCAGCTTAAGGACCAACAATGAGCAGTTCTTC. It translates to CASSLRTNNEQFF. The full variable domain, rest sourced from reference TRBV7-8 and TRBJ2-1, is GAGVSQSPRYKVAKRGQDVALRCDPISGHVSLFWYQQALGQGPEFLTYFQNEAQLDKSGLPSDRFFAERPEGSVSTLKIQRTQQEDSAVYLCASSLRTNNEQFFGPGTRLTVL.

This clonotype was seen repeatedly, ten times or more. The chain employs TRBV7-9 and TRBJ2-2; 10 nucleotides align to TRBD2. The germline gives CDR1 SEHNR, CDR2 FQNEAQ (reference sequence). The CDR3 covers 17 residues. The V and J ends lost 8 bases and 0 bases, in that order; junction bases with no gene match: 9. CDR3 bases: TGTGCCAGCCGAGCTAGCGGGAGAACCTCGAACACCGGGGAGCTGTTTTTT. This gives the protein CASRASGRTSNTGELFF.

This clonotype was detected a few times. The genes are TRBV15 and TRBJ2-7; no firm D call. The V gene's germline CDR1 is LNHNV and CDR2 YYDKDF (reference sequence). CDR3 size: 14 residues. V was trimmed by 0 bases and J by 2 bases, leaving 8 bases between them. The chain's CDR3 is CATSRDKRTYEQYF. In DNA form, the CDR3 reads TGTGCCACCAGCAGAGATAAGCGAACCTACGAGCAGTACTTC.

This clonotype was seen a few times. The CDR3 loop reads CASSLSSGSYEQYF. CDR3 sequence (DNA): TGTGCCAGCAGTTTATCTAGCGGGAGTTACGAGCAGTACTTC. V is TRBV27 and J is TRBJ2-7, with 9 bases that match TRBD2. The V and J ends lost 0 bases and 4 bases, in that order; junction bases with no gene match: 1. The germline gives CDR1 MNHEY, CDR2 SMNVEV (reference sequence). The CDR3 is 14 residues long.

The chain's CDR3 is CATNDRGQETQYF. The CDR3 region has the DNA TGTGCCACCAACGACAGGGGTCAAGAGACCCAGTACTTC. The chain carries TRBV24-1 and TRBJ2-5; TRBD1 aligns across 8 bases. Germline lookup yields CDR1 KGHDR and CDR2 SFDVKD. After removal of 8 bases from V and 2 bases from J, the junction contained 3 bases not matched to a gene. CDR3 length equals 13 residues.

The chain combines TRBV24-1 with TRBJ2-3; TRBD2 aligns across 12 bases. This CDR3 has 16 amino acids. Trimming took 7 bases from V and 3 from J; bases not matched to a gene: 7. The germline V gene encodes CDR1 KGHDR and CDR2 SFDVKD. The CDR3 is CATSGRLAGDTDTQYF. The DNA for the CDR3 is TGTGCCACCAGCGGACGACTAGCGGGGGATACAGATACGCAGTATTTT.

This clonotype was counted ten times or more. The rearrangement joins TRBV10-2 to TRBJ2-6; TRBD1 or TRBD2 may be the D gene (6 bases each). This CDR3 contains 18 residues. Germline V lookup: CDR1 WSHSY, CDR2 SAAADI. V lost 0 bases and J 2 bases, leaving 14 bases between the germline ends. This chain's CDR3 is CASSESRLEGAGANVLTF. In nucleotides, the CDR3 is TGCGCCAGCAGTGAGTCGAGATTGGAGGGGGCTGGGGCCAACGTCCTGACTTTC.

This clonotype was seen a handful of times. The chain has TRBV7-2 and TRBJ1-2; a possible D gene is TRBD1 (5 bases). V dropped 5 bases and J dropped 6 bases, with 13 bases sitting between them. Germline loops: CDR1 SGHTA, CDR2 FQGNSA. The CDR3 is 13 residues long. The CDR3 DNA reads TGTGCCAGCAGCCAATCAGGGACCCATGGCTACACCTTC. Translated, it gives CASSQSGTHGYTF.

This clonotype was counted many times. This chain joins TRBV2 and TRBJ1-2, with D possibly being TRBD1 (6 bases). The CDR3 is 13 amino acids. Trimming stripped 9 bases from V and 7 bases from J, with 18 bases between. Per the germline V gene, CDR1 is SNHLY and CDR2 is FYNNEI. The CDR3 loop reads CARTPHRESGYTF. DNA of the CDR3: TGTGCCAGGACACCCCACAGGGAAAGTGGCTACACCTTC.

CDR3 region: CASSETGLAGRDEQFF. In nucleotides, the CDR3 is TGTGCCAGCAGTGAGACCGGACTAGCGGGGAGGGATGAGCAGTTCTTC. This chain links TRBV2 with TRBJ2-1; 12 nucleotides align to TRBD2. J gave up 8 bases and V 3 bases, and 8 bases lay outside the gene matches. The CDR3 runs 16 residues. CDR1 and CDR2 (germline): SNHLY, FYNNEI.

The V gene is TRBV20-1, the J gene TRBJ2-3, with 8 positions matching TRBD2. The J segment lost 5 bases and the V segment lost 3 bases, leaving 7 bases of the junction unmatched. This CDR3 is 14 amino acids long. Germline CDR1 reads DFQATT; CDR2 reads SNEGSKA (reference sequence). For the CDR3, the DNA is TGCAGTGCTAGTGGCGGGGGGCCTAAAGATACGCAGTATTTT. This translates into CSASGGGPKDTQYF.

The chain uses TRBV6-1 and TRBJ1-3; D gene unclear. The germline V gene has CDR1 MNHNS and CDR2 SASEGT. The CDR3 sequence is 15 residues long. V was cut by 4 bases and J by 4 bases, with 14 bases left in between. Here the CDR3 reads CASSGGVLRGNTIYF. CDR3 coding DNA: TGTGCCAGCAGTGGAGGTGTCTTGAGGGGAAACACCATATATTTT.

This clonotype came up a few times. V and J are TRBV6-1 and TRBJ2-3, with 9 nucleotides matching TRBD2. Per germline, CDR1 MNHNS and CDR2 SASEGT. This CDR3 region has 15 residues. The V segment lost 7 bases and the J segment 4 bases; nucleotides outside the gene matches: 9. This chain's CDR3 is CASNRLAVTPDTQYF. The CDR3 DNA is TGTGCCAGCAACAGACTAGCGGTGACACCAGATACGCAGTATTTT.

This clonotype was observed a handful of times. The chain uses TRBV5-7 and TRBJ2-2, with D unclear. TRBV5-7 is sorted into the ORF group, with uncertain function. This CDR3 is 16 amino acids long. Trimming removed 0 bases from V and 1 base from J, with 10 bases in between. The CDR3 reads CASSLEATKNTGELFF. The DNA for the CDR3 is TGTGCCAGCAGCTTGGAGGCAACAAAGAACACCGGGGAGCTGTTTTTT.

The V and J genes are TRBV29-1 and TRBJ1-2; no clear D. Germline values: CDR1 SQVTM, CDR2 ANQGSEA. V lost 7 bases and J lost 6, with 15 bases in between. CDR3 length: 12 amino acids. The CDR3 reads CSALDPYDGYTF. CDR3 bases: TGCAGCGCATTAGACCCTTATGATGGCTACACCTTC.

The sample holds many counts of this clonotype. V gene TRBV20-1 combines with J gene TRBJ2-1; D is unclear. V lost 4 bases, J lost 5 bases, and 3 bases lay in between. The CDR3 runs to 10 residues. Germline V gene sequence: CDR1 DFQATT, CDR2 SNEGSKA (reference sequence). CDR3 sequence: CSAINNEQFF. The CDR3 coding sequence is TGCAGTGCTATCAACAATGAGCAGTTCTTC.

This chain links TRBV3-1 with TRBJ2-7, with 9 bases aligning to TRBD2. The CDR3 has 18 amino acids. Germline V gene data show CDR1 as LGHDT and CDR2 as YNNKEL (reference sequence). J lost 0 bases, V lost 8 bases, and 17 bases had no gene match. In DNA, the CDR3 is TGTGCCAGCTCCCGCGCCTCATCTAGCGGGGCTAGCTCCTACGAGCAGTACTTC. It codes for CASSRASSSGASSYEQYF.

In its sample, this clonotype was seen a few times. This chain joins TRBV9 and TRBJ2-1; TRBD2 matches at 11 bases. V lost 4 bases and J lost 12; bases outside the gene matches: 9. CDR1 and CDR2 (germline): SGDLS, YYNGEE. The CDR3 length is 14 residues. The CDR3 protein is CASSSGTSGARQFF. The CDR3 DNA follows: TGTGCCAGCAGCTCGGGGACTAGCGGAGCTAGGCAGTTCTTC.

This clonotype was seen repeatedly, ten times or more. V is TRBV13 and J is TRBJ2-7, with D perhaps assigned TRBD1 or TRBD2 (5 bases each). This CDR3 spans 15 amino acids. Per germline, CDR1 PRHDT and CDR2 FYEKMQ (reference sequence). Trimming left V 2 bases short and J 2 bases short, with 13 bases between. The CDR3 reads CASSLLGTIPYEQYF. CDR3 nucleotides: TGTGCCAGCAGCTTACTAGGGACGATCCCCTACGAGCAGTACTTC.

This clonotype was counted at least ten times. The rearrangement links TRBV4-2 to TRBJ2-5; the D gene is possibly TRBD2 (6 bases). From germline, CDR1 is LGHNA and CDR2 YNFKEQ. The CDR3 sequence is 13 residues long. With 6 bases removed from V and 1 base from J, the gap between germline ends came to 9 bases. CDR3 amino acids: CASRAGTQETQYF. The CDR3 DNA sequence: TGTGCCAGCAGGGCGGGGACCCAAGAGACCCAGTACTTC.

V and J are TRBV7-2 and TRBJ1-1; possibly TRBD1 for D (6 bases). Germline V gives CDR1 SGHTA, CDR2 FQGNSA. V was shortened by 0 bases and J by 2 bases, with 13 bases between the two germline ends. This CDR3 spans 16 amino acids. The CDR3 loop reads CASSLAGRGVNTEAFF. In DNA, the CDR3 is TGTGCCAGCAGCTTAGCGGGGAGGGGGGTTAACACTGAAGCTTTCTTT.

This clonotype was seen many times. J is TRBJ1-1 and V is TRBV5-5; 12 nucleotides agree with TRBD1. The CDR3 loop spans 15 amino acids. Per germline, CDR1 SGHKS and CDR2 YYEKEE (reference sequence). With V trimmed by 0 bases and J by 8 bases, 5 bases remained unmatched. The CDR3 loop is CASSLGPGQGAEAFF. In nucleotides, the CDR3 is TGTGCCAGCAGCTTGGGACCGGGACAGGGGGCCGAAGCTTTCTTT.

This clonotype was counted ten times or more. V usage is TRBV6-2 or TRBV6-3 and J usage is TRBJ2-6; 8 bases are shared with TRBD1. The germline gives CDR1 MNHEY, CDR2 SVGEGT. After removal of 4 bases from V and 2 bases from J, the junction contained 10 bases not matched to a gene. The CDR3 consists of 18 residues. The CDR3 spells CASSSTPGQVTGANVLTF. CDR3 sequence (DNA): TGTGCCAGCAGTTCAACCCCGGGACAGGTTACTGGGGCCAACGTCCTGACTTTC.

The CDR3 spells CASSPGFKETQYF. CDR3 bases: TGTGCCAGCTCACCAGGATTTAAAGAGACCCAGTACTTC. This chain joins TRBV18 and TRBJ2-5; no reliable D call. Per the germline V gene, CDR1 is KGHSH and CDR2 is LQKENI. CDR3 length: 13 residues. V lost 2 bases, J lost 3 bases, and 7 bases lay in between.

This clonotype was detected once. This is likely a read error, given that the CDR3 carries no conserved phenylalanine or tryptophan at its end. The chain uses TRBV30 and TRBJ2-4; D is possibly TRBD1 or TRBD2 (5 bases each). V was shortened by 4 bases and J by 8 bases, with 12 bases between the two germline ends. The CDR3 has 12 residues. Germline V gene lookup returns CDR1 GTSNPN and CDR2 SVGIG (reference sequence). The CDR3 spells CAWKPGPDIQYL. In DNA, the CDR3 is TGTGCCTGGAAGCCGGGGCCGGACATTCAGTACCTC.